These T cell receptor beta chains were read from a single sample in a study of blood T cell repertoires in COVID-19. Produced via immunoSEQ multiplex PCR; TCRdb's table is partial and in-frame only. The sample shows approximately 97,000 clones, just over 90% of them seen only once. Sequences were obtained from peripheral blood. The receptors were sampled from a man aged 60-69 years with acute or convalescent COVID-19. CDR3s include the opening cysteine and the closing phenylalanine or tryptophan. Each record gives: V gene, D gene, CDR3 length, J gene, clone size, CDR3 DNA, CDR3 protein. D genes are given only for firm matches. Not every row has a clone size; where given, it reads once, few, many or a size class.

TRBV7-7	.	14	TRBJ2-2	.	TGTGCCAGCAGCCTGGACACATACACCGGGGAGCTGTTTTTT	CASSLDTYTGELFF
TRBV2	TRBD1	17	TRBJ1-2	.	TGTGCCAGCAGCACCGGGACAGGGGGGCAGAGATCCTATGGCTACACCTTC	CASSTGTGGQRSYGYTF
TRBV19	.	14	TRBJ1-2	.	TGTGCCAGTAGTTATAACAGAGCCTCCTATGGCTACACCTTC	CASSYNRASYGYTF
TRBV18	.	16	TRBJ2-6	.	TGTGCCAGCTCACCACAAAGGGGGTCTGGGGCCAACGTCCTGACTTTC	CASSPQRGSGANVLTF
TRBV5-4	.	11	TRBJ2-5	.	TGTGCCAGCAGCTCGCAAGAGACCCAGTACTTC	CASSSQETQYF
TRBV18	.	14	TRBJ1-1	once	TGTGCCAGCTCACCAGGGGAATGGGGGGCTGAAGCTTTCTTT	CASSPGEWGAEAFF
TRBV4-2	TRBD1	17	TRBJ2-7	.	TGTGCCAGCAGCCAAGAAGGGGGGGACAGGGTGAGCTACGAGCAGTACTTC	CASSQEGGDRVSYEQYF
TRBV11-2	TRBD2	19	TRBJ2-1	.	TGTGCCAGCAGCTTAGATAAGAGACTAGCGGGCAGCTCCTACAATGAGCAGTTCTTC	CASSLDKRLAGSSYNEQFF
TRBV7-2	.	15	TRBJ1-5	.	TGTGCCAGCAGCTATAAGGCGGGAGGAGGTCAGCCCCAGCATTTT	CASSYKAGGGQPQHF
TRBV7-9	TRBD2	16	TRBJ2-3	.	TGTGCCAGCAGCTCCGGACTAGCGGGGGGCACAGATACGCAGTATTTT	CASSSGLAGGTDTQYF
TRBV23-1	.	18	TRBJ1-1	once	TGCGCCAGCAGTCAATCGTTTGGGCGGGGCAGGTTCTTGACTGAAGCTTTCTTT	CASSQSFGRGRFLTEAFF
TRBV19	TRBD1	15	TRBJ1-5	.	TGTGCCAGTAGTATAAGGACAGGCCGCAATCAGCCCCAGCATTTT	CASSIRTGRNQPQHF
TRBV12-3/TRBV12-4	.	13	TRBJ1-1	.	TGTGCCAGCACCGTTAGGACGGGGACTGAAGCTTTCTTT	CASTVRTGTEAFF
TRBV6-1	.	13	TRBJ1-2	.	TGTGCCAGCAGTGACGGTGGGGGCGATCGCTACACCTTC	CASSDGGGDRYTF
TRBV14	.	13	TRBJ2-1	.	TGTGCCAGCAGCCGGGGGGGCCACAATGAGCAGTTCTTC	CASSRGGHNEQFF
TRBV5-4	TRBD1	15	TRBJ2-5	.	TGTGCCAGCAGCTCCCAGGGACAGGGGCAAGAGACCCAGTACTTC	CASSSQGQGQETQYF
TRBV18	.	14	TRBJ1-1	.	TGTGCCAGCTCACCGAGACGGGAGAACACTGAAGCTTTCTTT	CASSPRRENTEAFF
TRBV3-1/TRBV3-2	.	12	TRBJ1-1	.	TGTGCCAGCAGCCTCCCAGGGAAGGGAGCTTTCTTT	CASSLPGKGAFF
TRBV18	.	16	TRBJ1-2	.	TGTGCCAGCTCCACCGCCCTTGGGGGGGGACGCTATGGCTACACCTTC	CASSTALGGGRYGYTF
TRBV4-1	.	15	TRBJ1-2	.	TGCGCCAGCAGCCCCTCCCACAGGGAATCCCCTGGCTACACCTTC	CASSPSHRESPGYTF
TRBV6-5	.	12	TRBJ2-7	.	TGTGCCAGCAGTCCTTCGGGATACGAGCAGTACTTC	CASSPSGYEQYF
TRBV24-1	.	15	TRBJ1-1	.	TGTGCCAAAGGTTTGACAGGCCCCAGACACACTGAAGCTTTCTTT	CAKGLTGPRHTEAFF
TRBV7-9	.	14	TRBJ1-1	few	TGTGCCAGCAGCTTAGGAGGGCCGGAAAGAAAAGCTTTCTTT	CASSLGGPERKAFF
TRBV7-9	TRBD1	15	TRBJ2-1	.	TGTGCCAGCAGCTTACTTCAGGGGGACTACAATGAGCAGTTCTTC	CASSLLQGDYNEQFF
TRBV9	TRBD1	14	TRBJ1-2	.	TGTGCCAGCAGCGTTGGACAGGGCAACTATGGCTACACCTTC	CASSVGQGNYGYTF
TRBV2	.	12	TRBJ1-2	.	TGTGCCAGCAGTCAACAGGGCTATGGCTACACCTTC	CASSQQGYGYTF
TRBV5-1	TRBD1	14	TRBJ1-2	.	TGCGCCAGCAGCTTTCCCGACAGGGGGCATGGCTACACCTTC	CASSFPDRGHGYTF
TRBV5-1	.	12	TRBJ2-2	.	TGCGCCAGCAGCCCTCTCCCCGGGGAGCTGTTTTTT	CASSPLPGELFF
TRBV5-1	.	14	TRBJ1-2	.	TGCGCCAGCAGCTTGGAGAGCCCCAACTATGGCTACACCTTC	CASSLESPNYGYTF
TRBV6-5	.	13	TRBJ1-1	.	TGTGCCAGCAGCCCAGGATTCAACAGGGAAGCTTTCTTT	CASSPGFNREAFF
TRBV4-1	TRBD1	20	TRBJ2-1	.	TGCGCCAGCAGCCAAGGCCCTGGACAGGCCACACGCCATCTCTACAATGAGCAGTTCTTC	CASSQGPGQATRHLYNEQFF
TRBV18	TRBD1	14	TRBJ1-1	.	TGTGCCAGCTCACCATCCAGGGGGCTGACTGAAGCTTTCTTT	CASSPSRGLTEAFF
TRBV5-1	TRBD1	18	TRBJ1-2	.	TGCGCCAGCAGCTTCGACAGGGGCGCTTCCTTACCTAACTATGGCTACACCTTC	CASSFDRGASLPNYGYTF
TRBV6-6	.	14	TRBJ1-4	.	TGTGCCAGCAGTTTCTATCCCGGTAGTGAAAAACTGTTTTTT	CASSFYPGSEKLFF
TRBV20-1	.	12	TRBJ1-1	.	TGCAGTGCTAGTCGGGGGACGCCTGAAGCTTTCTTT	CSASRGTPEAFF
TRBV19	.	14	TRBJ2-1	.	TGTGCCAGTAGTATAGTAGCTGTGAAGAATGAGCAGTTCTTC	CASSIVAVKNEQFF
TRBV10-3	.	14	TRBJ1-1	.	TGTGCCACTCAGGGGTTGGGTGTGAACACTGAAGCTTTCTTT	CATQGLGVNTEAFF
TRBV6-5	.	15	TRBJ1-2	.	TGTGCCAGCAGCCAAGGGGCAGGCAGTATCCATGGCTACACCTTC	CASSQGAGSIHGYTF
TRBV11-2	.	15	TRBJ1-3	.	TGTGCCAGCAGGGACCCGGGAACCTCTGGAAACACCATATATTTT	CASRDPGTSGNTIYF
TRBV3-1/TRBV3-2	.	13	TRBJ2-2	once	TGTGCCAGCAGCCCCTGGGAGACCGGGGAGCTGTTTTTT	CASSPWETGELFF
TRBV4-1	.	16	TRBJ1-1	.	TGCGCCAGCAGCCAAGAAGGGGGGGCGCGAAGCACTGAAGCTTTCTTT	CASSQEGGARSTEAFF
TRBV9	.	13	TRBJ1-2	few	TGTGCCAGCAGCGTATCAACTAACTATGGCTACACCTTC	CASSVSTNYGYTF